The rows below give T cell receptor beta chains drawn from one sample of a study of T cell responses to AZD1222 COVID-19 vaccine. TCRdb keeps only in-frame clones here, not all; method: immunoSEQ multiplex PCR. The table has about 150,000 clones, 85% to 95% seen once. The sequenced sample was peripheral blood, obtained on day 0 of AZD1222 vaccination. The receptor set was obtained from an adult in good health. Each CDR3 is given with its conserved first and last residue. A D gene is named only where the DNA matches it firmly. The listing skips clone size in some rows; elsewhere it reads once, few, many or a size class.

clone_size j_call v_call d_call cdr3_nt cdr3_aa
- TRBJ1-2 TRBV19 - TGTGCCAGTAGTATAGGGGCCGGACCTAACTATGGCTACACCTTC CASSIGAGPNYGYTF
- TRBJ2-1 TRBV6-6 TRBD2 TGTGCCAGCAGTTACGTATTTACCGGGACTAACAATGAGCAGTTCTTC CASSYVFTGTNNEQFF
- TRBJ1-3 TRBV19 - TGTGCCAGTAGTACCTGGGAAGGAAACACCATATATTTT CASSTWEGNTIYF
- TRBJ2-7 TRBV19 TRBD1 TGTGCCAGTAGTATAGAGGACAGGGGCCACGAGCAGTACTTC CASSIEDRGHEQYF
- TRBJ1-5 TRBV28 - TGTGCCATCCTAGGAGGACCTAATCAGCCCCAGCATTTT CAILGGPNQPQHF
- TRBJ1-3 TRBV5-4 - TGTGCCAGCAGCCTCCCCGGAGGGAGTGGAAACACCATATATTTT CASSLPGGSGNTIYF
- TRBJ1-6 TRBV19 - TGTGCCAGTATGGAGGGGAAAGGCTATAATTCACCCCTCCACTTT CASMEGKGYNSPLHF
- TRBJ1-3 TRBV27 - TGTGCCAGCAGCTCCCACGGTGGAAACACCATATATTTT CASSSHGGNTIYF
- TRBJ2-7 TRBV5-1 TRBD1 TGCGCCAGCAGCGCCCGACAGGGGGGCTACGAGCAGTACTTC CASSARQGGYEQYF
- TRBJ2-2 TRBV5-4 TRBD1 TGTGCCAGCAGCCCTACAGGGGGCGCCGGGGAGCTGTTTTTT CASSPTGGAGELFF
- TRBJ2-3 TRBV18 - TGTGCCAGCTCACCGTACCAGGGGAGCACAGATACGCAGTATTTT CASSPYQGSTDTQYF
- TRBJ2-7 TRBV30 - TGTGCCTGGAGTGTATCGTTACTCAGCTCCTACGAGCAGTACTTC CAWSVSLLSSYEQYF
- TRBJ2-1 TRBV30 TRBD2 TGTGCCTGGACTAGCGGGGGGTTTGGTGAGCAGTTCTTC CAWTSGGFGEQFF
- TRBJ1-2 TRBV6-2/TRBV6-3 - TGTGCCAGCAGTCCCAGGGTCTCTGGCTACACCTTC CASSPRVSGYTF
- TRBJ2-3 TRBV19 TRBD2 TGTGCCAGTAGTATGACTAGCGAAGCAGATACGCAGTATTTT CASSMTSEADTQYF
- TRBJ1-2 TRBV3-1/TRBV3-2 - TGTGCCAGCAGCCAAAACTGGGACTCCCTTGGCTACACCTTC CASSQNWDSLGYTF
- TRBJ1-2 TRBV10-3 - TGTGCCATCAGGGAAACAGGGAAGGAACTCACCTTC CAIRETGKELTF
- TRBJ2-3 TRBV10-1 TRBD2 TGCGCCAGCAGGTTCGGAGCGGGGGGGAGGGATACGCAGTATTTT CASRFGAGGRDTQYF
- TRBJ1-2 TRBV7-2 TRBD1 TGTGCCAGCAGCCAGGGGGCGCCCCGTGTTAACTATGGCTACACCTTC CASSQGAPRVNYGYTF
- TRBJ1-1 TRBV5-1 TRBD1 TGCGCCAGCAGCTGGGGACAGGAAAACACTGAAGCTTTCTTT CASSWGQENTEAFF
- TRBJ1-1 TRBV9 TRBD1 TGTGCCAGCAGCTCCCGGACAGGGAGGTCTTTCTTT CASSSRTGRSFF
- TRBJ2-2 TRBV28 - TGTGCCAGCAGTTCCCACCTGGTCGGGAGCTGGCTGTTTTTT CASSSHLVGSWLFF
- TRBJ2-2 TRBV28 - TGTGCCAGCAACTCGGGGACCCATACATTTAACACCGGGGAGCTGTTTTTT CASNSGTHTFNTGELFF
- TRBJ2-1 TRBV7-2 TRBD2 TGTGCCAGCAGCTTAGAACGCGGGGGGGCCAATGAGCAGTTCTTC CASSLERGGANEQFF
- TRBJ1-4 TRBV10-1 - TGCGCCAGCAGTGATGATGAAAAACTGTTTTTT CASSDDEKLFF
- TRBJ2-3 TRBV5-1 - TGCGCCAGCAGCTTATTGCAGGCAGATACGCAGTATTTT CASSLLQADTQYF
- TRBJ2-7 TRBV10-3 TRBD2 TGTGCCATCAGTGAGTCTCTGGGAGGGTCCTACGAGCAGTACTTC CAISESLGGSYEQYF
- TRBJ2-5 TRBV7-9 - TGTGCCAGCAGCTTAGAGCAGATCAGGGACTCCCTACAAGAGACCCAGTACTTC CASSLEQIRDSLQETQYF
- TRBJ2-7 TRBV28 - TGTGCCAGCAGTTCCCGCCTGGACGGAGGGGCCTACGAGCAGTACTTC CASSSRLDGGAYEQYF
- TRBJ2-2 TRBV9 - TGTGCCAGCAGCGTAGTGGGGACCCCCCCGACCGGGGAGCTGTTTTTT CASSVVGTPPTGELFF
few TRBJ1-2 TRBV4-2 - TGTGCCAGCAGCCAAGATAGTAGCGGTGGCTACACCTTC CASSQDSSGGYTF